This record looks at one T cell receptor beta chain sequence and its context. The antigen remains unidentified. This entry belongs to a study of shared clonotypes between healthy human individuals. Trimming removed 1 base from V and 0 bases from J, with 4 bases in between. The CDR3 runs 15 residues. CDR1 is KGHSH and CDR2 is LQKENI in the germline V gene. The genomic DNA of each subset was split evenly across several immunoSEQ plates. Replicate PCRs from sorted subsets contained around 200 ng DNA, which is some 30,000 T cell genomes. This table comes from immunoSEQ multiplex PCR, and its TCRdb copy is limited to in-frame clones, with some not included. The sample lists roughly 2,300,000 clones, 85% to 95% occurring once. Study-wide results and caveats: Inspection by rarefaction showed sorted-subset sequencing to be incomplete despite large depth. In several donors, around 4.5% of naive CD4 clonotypes appeared in common.

The specimen was naive CD4+ T cells from PBMCs. Subset noted: CD45RA+ positively selected. V and J are TRBV18 and TRBJ2-6; no clear D. This clonotype originated in a man aged 18 to 30 in good health. Some clones in this sample may be carry-over from other donors' samples. CDR3 sequence (DNA): TGTGCCAGCTCACCACGGGTCTCTGGGGCCAACGTCCTGACTTTC. Its translation: CASSPRVSGANVLTF.